The 11 T cell receptor beta chains listed next were all sequenced from one sample in a study of immune cell composition in non-small cell lung cancer. Here immunoSEQ multiplex PCR was the method, and the copy in TCRdb shows in-frame clones only, minus some. Seen here are about 3,300 clones, about two thirds observed once, and the top ten hold roughly 16%. Normal lung was sampled as far from the tumour as possible, at least 3 cm. These same data were also listed under a study on CD4 T cells in lung cancer.

The source material was non-adjacent lung tissue. The receptors were sampled from a human donor with non-small cell lung cancer.

This chain uses TRBV30 with TRBJ2-3, with a possible D match to TRBD1 (6 bases). The CDR3 totals 15 residues. The V gene lost 3 bases and the J gene lost 4 bases, with 17 bases spanning the gap. Germline CDR1 GTSNPN, CDR2 SVGIG (reference sequence). The CDR3 bases are TGTGCCTGGAGCGGCCGGCCCGAGGGGGCAGATACGCAGTATTTT. Translated, it gives CAWSGRPEGADTQYF.

This chain joins TRBV19 and TRBJ1-5, with TRBD1 as a possible D gene (5 bases). V lost 7 bases to trimming and J lost 4 bases, with 11 bases between them. From germline, CDR1 is LNHDA and CDR2 SQIVND (reference sequence). The CDR3 runs 13 residues. The CDR3 DNA follows: TGTGCCAGTACCCCAGGGCAGAATCAGCCCCAGCATTTT. Amino acid sequence: CASTPGQNQPQHF. The full variable domain, completed using reference TRBV19 and TRBJ1-5, is DGGITQSPKYLFRKEGQNVTLSCEQNLNHDAMYWYRQDPGQGLRLIYYSQIVNDFQKGDIAEGYSVSREKKESFPLTVTSAQKNPTAFYLCASTPGQNQPQHFGDGTRLSIL.

This chain joins TRBV10-3 and TRBJ1-1; 9 bases match TRBD1. CDR1 is ENHRY and CDR2 is SYGVKD in the germline V gene. With 6 bases clipped from V and 1 base from J, the junction kept 6 bases outside the gene matches. This CDR3 contains 15 residues. CDR3 in amino acids: CAIRGDRAENTEAFF. The CDR3 DNA sequence: TGTGCCATCAGGGGGGACAGGGCAGAGAACACTGAAGCTTTCTTT.

This clone came up once. This chain joins TRBV7-9 and TRBJ2-3, with D perhaps TRBD1 (6 bases). V was trimmed by 1 base and J by 4 bases, leaving 15 bases between them. Germline CDR1 and CDR2: SEHNR and FQNEAQ (reference sequence). The CDR3 extends over 16 amino acids. CDR3 coding DNA: TGTGCCAGCAGCTTAGATCGAGGGGGTTGGTCAGATACGCAGTATTTT. Protein sequence: CASSLDRGGWSDTQYF.

The chain couples TRBV9 to TRBJ1-2; D is perhaps TRBD1 (6 bases). V was pared by 3 bases and J by 4 bases, with 16 bases between. The CDR3 covers 15 residues. Per germline, CDR1 SGDLS and CDR2 YYNGEE. The DNA for the CDR3 is TGTGCCAGCAGCGAGTCAGGGGTCTCTGGCTATGGCTACACCTTC. As protein: CASSESGVSGYGYTF.

The chain combines TRBV6-1 with TRBJ1-1; 7 bases are shared with TRBD1. V lost 1 base and J lost 7; bases outside the gene matches: 3. The CDR3 is 13 residues long. Germline values: CDR1 MNHNS, CDR2 SASEGT. The CDR3 nucleotides read TGTGCCAGCAGTGAAGACAGGGGTTTTGAAGCTTTCTTT. It specifies CASSEDRGFEAFF.

A few counts support this clone. The genes are TRBV30 and TRBJ1-2, with D possibly TRBD1 on 5 matching bases. This CDR3 has 16 residues. V was shortened by 0 bases and J by 2 bases, with 16 bases between the two germline ends. Germline values: CDR1 GTSNPN, CDR2 SVGIG (reference sequence). CDR3 DNA sequence: TGTGCCTGGAGTGTTCCTTGGAGGGACTCCAACTATGGCTACACCTTC. Its protein product is CAWSVPWRDSNYGYTF.

This clone was recorded once. V usage is TRBV19 and J usage is TRBJ1-1, with TRBD1 matching 8 bases. The V segment lost 4 bases and the J segment 0 bases; nucleotides outside the gene matches: 4. The CDR3 has 15 amino acids. Looked up from germline, CDR1 is LNHDA and CDR2 is SQIVND (reference sequence). The CDR3 bases are TGTGCCAGTAGTAGGCAGGGGGCAATGAACACTGAAGCTTTCTTT. Its translation is CASSRQGAMNTEAFF.

The chain links TRBV4-3 to TRBJ1-2; TRBD1 matches at 8 bases. This CDR3 contains 16 residues. V was pared by 4 bases and J by 2 bases, with 9 bases of the junction left unmatched. Germline V gene lookup returns CDR1 LGHNA and CDR2 YSLEER. DNA for the CDR3: TGCGCCAGCAGCCGGAAAGGCGGACAGGGCAACTATGGCTACACCTTC. Its translation is CASSRKGGQGNYGYTF.

This clone turned up a few times. The chain links TRBV6-6 to TRBJ2-2, with TRBD2 matching 9 bases. Germline lookup yields CDR1 MNHNY and CDR2 SVGAGI (reference sequence). The CDR3 loop spans 15 amino acids. J gave up 4 bases and V 8 bases, and 8 bases lay outside the gene matches. The CDR3 DNA reads TGTGCCAGCGAACTGGAAGCGGGAGGCACCGGGGAGCTGTTTTTT. Translating it yields CASELEAGGTGELFF.

The V call is TRBV9, the J call TRBJ1-1; weak D call: TRBD1 (6 bases). Looked up from germline, CDR1 is SGDLS and CDR2 is YYNGEE. The germline V and J ends were trimmed by 1 base and 0 bases, with 10 bases remaining between them. There are 15 residues in the CDR3. As DNA, the CDR3 is TGTGCCAGCAGCGTATCACAGGGACTGAACACTGAAGCTTTCTTT. It translates to CASSVSQGLNTEAFF.